This TCR beta chain was sequenced in a study of blood T cell repertoires in COVID-19. Across the whole study: In each case, the material was cDNA or gDNA derived from T cells, B-cell-depleted T cells, or PBMCs.

Assay: immunoSEQ multiplex PCR; the TCRdb copy retains only in-frame clones and omits some. The sample holds roughly 190,000 clones, about 88% seen once. Germline assignment: CDR1 SGHVS and CDR2 FNYEAQ. The CDR3 has 16 residues. The V end lost 1 base, the J end lost 2 bases, and 13 bases lay between the germline ends. Sequencing input: peripheral blood. V usage is TRBV7-6 and J usage is TRBJ2-3, with D possibly matching TRBD1 (7 bases). This TCR came from a woman aged 80 or over in a cohort sampled during active or convalescent COVID-19. CDR3 bases: TGTGCCAGCAGCTTAGGGAGGGGGCAAAACACAGATACGCAGTATTTT. Translated, it gives CASSLGRGQNTDTQYF.